This TCR beta chain was observed in a study of lymphopenia after photon versus proton radiotherapy. To note about this clone: Its matching antigen is unknown.

Study results and limitations: Post-nadir diversity loss with photons came from oligoclonal expansion, particularly CD8+ Temra cells.

Germline V gives CDR1 GTSNPN, CDR2 SVGIG (reference sequence). The CDR3 covers 15 residues. V lost 3 bases and J lost 3; bases outside the gene matches: 7. Produced via immunoSEQ multiplex PCR; TCRdb's table is partial and in-frame only. The sample yields about 45,000 clones, less than 90% seen once. This clonotype was obtained from a man aged 35 to 55 with gastric cancer. The V and J genes are TRBV30 and TRBJ1-4, with 7 bases fitting TRBD1. Sequenced material: peripheral blood, taken from a patient treated with photon-based radiotherapy. The CDR3 spells CAWRALQGANEKLFF. In DNA form, the CDR3 reads TGTGCCTGGAGGGCCCTCCAGGGGGCTAATGAAAAACTGTTTTTT.